These T cell receptor beta chains were read from a single sample in a study of CD8+ T cells in alopecia areata. Repertoires were generated with immunoSEQ multiplex PCR, while TCRdb's copy carries only in-frame clones and drops some. There are 25,000 to 35,000 clones in the sample; approximately 60% occur only once, and about 20% lies in the top ten. Specimen: NKG2D-high CD8+ T cells sorted from blood. These receptors originate from a human donor with alopecia areata. CDR3s include the opening cysteine and the closing phenylalanine or tryptophan. D genes are given only for firm matches. Size is stated for part of the rows, as once, few or many counts, or as a class when the clone is expanded.

v_gene	d_gene	j_gene	abundance	CDR3nt	CDR3aa
TRBV7-9	NA	TRBJ2-7	NA	TGTGCCAGCAGCTTAGCAGGTCAGGGCTACGAGCAGTACTTC	CASSLAGQGYEQYF
TRBV25-1	TRBD2	TRBJ2-1	NA	TGTGCCAGCAGTGAATGGGATAGCGGGAGGTCGGGGCAGTTCTTC	CASSEWDSGRSGQFF
TRBV7-9	TRBD1	TRBJ2-3	NA	TGTGCCAGCAGCCCTCGGACAGGACCCTACACAGATACGCAGTATTTT	CASSPRTGPYTDTQYF
TRBV7-8	NA	TRBJ2-1	NA	TGTGCCAGCAGCTCCGTCTTGAGCTCCTACAATGAGCAGTTCTTC	CASSSVLSSYNEQFF
TRBV14	NA	TRBJ1-2	NA	TGTGCCAGCAGCCAAGCGGGGGTTAACTATGGCTACACCTTC	CASSQAGVNYGYTF
TRBV7-2	TRBD2	TRBJ2-5	NA	TGTGCCAGCAGCTGGGGACTAGCGGGGGTCTTCCAAGAGACCCAGTACTTC	CASSWGLAGVFQETQYF
TRBV11-2	NA	TRBJ2-2	NA	TGTGCCAGCAGCCGCGTCGGCGAGGAGCTGTTTTTT	CASSRVGEELFF
TRBV4-3	TRBD1	TRBJ2-1	once	TGCGCCAGCAGCCCCGGGACAGGGGTGGAAAATGAGCAGTTCTTC	CASSPGTGVENEQFF
TRBV27	TRBD2	TRBJ2-1	NA	TGTGCCAGCAGTCGGCCCGGACTAGCGGGGGGGCCGGTCCTCAACAATGAGCAGTTCTTC	CASSRPGLAGGPVLNNEQFF
TRBV7-6	TRBD2	TRBJ2-7	NA	TGTGCCAGCAGCTTAGCGGGACTAGCGGGCCCCTACGAGCAGTACTTC	CASSLAGLAGPYEQYF
TRBV7-7	NA	TRBJ2-1	NA	TGTGCCAGCAGCTTAGGCGAGGTCGGTGAGCAGTTCTTC	CASSLGEVGEQFF
TRBV15	NA	TRBJ1-1	medium-sized	TGTGCCACCAGCCGGGGACCGCCGAACACTGAAGCTTTCTTT	CATSRGPPNTEAFF
TRBV7-9	NA	TRBJ2-5	NA	TGTGCCAGCAGCTCGTACCAAGAGACCCAGTACTTC	CASSSYQETQYF
TRBV5-6	NA	TRBJ2-7	NA	TGTGCCAGCAGCGGTGACCTCTACGAGCAGTACTTC	CASSGDLYEQYF
TRBV28	TRBD2	TRBJ2-7	NA	TGTGCCAGCAGTTTGGGATTAGCGGGATGGTACGAGCAGTACTTC	CASSLGLAGWYEQYF
TRBV30	NA	TRBJ2-2	once	TGTGCCTGGAGACAGAAGGGGACGAACACCGGGGAGCTGTTTTTT	CAWRQKGTNTGELFF
TRBV5-1	TRBD1	TRBJ2-7	NA	TGCGCCAGCACCAAACTAGGGGGCCCGAGCTCCTACGAGCAGTACTTC	CASTKLGGPSSYEQYF
TRBV20-1	NA	TRBJ1-1	NA	TGCAGTGCTAGAGATGGCTTTGGAGCTTTCTTT	CSARDGFGAFF